This T cell receptor beta chain stems from a study of CD8 T cells in ankylosing spondylitis. Overall study results and limits: The disease-linked clones had a CD8+ phenotype and low blood frequencies. Both synovial fluid and blood in reactive arthritis had previously been reported to carry some motif variants. Blood from ankylosing spondylitis patients appeared to carry a characteristic roughly 8-variant TCR beta motif.

This clonotype came up many times. No antigen is known for it. MiXCR, run by TCRdb on the 5' RACE reads, gives a single entry per CDR3 protein. The table has around 230,000 distinct CDR3 sequences, approximately 8% seen once. The V end was cut by 6 bases, the J end by 8 bases, with 26 bases between. This CDR3 is built from 17 residues. Germline V gene sequence: CDR1 SEHNR, CDR2 FQNEAQ (reference sequence). Sequences were obtained from blood, either unsorted or a sorted T cell fraction (not recorded which). The rearrangement joins TRBV7-9 to TRBJ2-1; the D gene could be TRBD1 or TRBD2 (5 bases each). This TCR came from a female donor with ankylosing spondylitis or in good health (not recorded which). CDR3 in DNA: TGTGCCAGCAGTTCCCCTCGGGTAGCGACAAAAGGGGATGAGCAGTTCTTC. Translating gives CASSSPRVATKGDEQFF.